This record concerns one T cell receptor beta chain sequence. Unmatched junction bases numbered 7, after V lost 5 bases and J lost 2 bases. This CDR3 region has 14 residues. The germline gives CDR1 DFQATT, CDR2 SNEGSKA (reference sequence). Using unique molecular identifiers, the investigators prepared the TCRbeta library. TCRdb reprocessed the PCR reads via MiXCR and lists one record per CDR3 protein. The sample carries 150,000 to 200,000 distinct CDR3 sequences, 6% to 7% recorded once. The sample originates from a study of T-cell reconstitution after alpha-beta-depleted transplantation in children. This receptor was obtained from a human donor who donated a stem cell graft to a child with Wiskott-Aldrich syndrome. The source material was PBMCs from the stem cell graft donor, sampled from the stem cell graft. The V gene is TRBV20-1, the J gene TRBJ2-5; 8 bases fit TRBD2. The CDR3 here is CSARPGTRQETQYF. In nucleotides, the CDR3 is TGCAGTGCTCGACCCGGGACTAGGCAAGAGACCCAGTACTTC.